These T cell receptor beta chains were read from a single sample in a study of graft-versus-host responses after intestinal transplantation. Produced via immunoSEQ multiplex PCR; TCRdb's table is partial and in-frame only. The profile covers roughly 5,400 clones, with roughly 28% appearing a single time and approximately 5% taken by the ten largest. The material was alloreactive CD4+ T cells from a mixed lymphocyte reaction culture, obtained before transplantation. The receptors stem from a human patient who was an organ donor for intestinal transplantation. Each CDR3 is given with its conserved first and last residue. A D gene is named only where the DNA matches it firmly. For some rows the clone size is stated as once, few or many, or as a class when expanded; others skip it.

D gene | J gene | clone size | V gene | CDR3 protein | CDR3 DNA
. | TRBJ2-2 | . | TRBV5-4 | CASSSKYTGELFF | TGTGCCAGCAGCTCCAAATACACCGGGGAGCTGTTTTTT
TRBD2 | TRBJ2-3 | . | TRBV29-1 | CSVEVLAGVPDTQYF | TGCAGCGTTGAAGTTCTAGCGGGAGTCCCAGATACGCAGTATTTT
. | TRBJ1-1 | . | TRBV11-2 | CASSLNSMNTEAFF | TGTGCCAGCAGCTTAAACTCCATGAACACTGAAGCTTTCTTT
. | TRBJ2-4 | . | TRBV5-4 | CASSSAEEGNIQYF | TGTGCCAGCAGCTCAGCGGAGGAGGGAAACATTCAGTACTTC
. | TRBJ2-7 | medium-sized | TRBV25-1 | CASSGQGRGEQYF | TGTGCCAGCAGTGGACAGGGGAGGGGCGAGCAGTACTTC
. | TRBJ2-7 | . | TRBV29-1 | CSVGVTDYEQYF | TGCAGCGTAGGGGTTACGGACTACGAGCAGTACTTC
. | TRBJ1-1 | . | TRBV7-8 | CASSQEGRNTEAFF | TGTGCCAGCAGCCAGGAGGGCAGGAACACTGAAGCTTTCTTT
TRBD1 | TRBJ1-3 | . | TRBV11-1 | CASSLARGTGSSGNTIYF | TGTGCCAGCAGCTTAGCGCGAGGGACAGGGAGCTCTGGAAACACCATATATTTT
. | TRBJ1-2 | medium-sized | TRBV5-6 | CASSLGARGVRYGYTF | TGTGCCAGCAGCTTGGGGGCCAGGGGTGTTCGATATGGCTACACCTTC
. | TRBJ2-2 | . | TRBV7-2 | CASSPIIPGELFF | TGTGCCAGCAGCCCCATCATCCCTGGGGAGCTGTTTTTT
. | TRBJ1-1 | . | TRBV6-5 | CASSYRTGEAFF | TGTGCCAGCAGTTACCGCACAGGGGAAGCTTTCTTT
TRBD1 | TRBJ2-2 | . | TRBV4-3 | CASSQGQGANGELFF | TGCGCCAGCAGCCAGGGACAGGGGGCAAACGGGGAGCTGTTTTTT
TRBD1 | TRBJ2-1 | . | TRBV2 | CASSPTGGSYNEQFF | TGTGCCAGCAGTCCTACAGGGGGCTCCTACAATGAGCAGTTCTTC
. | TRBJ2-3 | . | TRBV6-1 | CASRELTRFPDTQYF | TGTGCCAGCAGGGAATTGACTAGATTTCCAGATACGCAGTATTTT
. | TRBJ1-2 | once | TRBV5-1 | CASSLVRGKGHGYTF | TGCGCCAGCAGCTTGGTCAGGGGAAAAGGACATGGCTACACCTTC
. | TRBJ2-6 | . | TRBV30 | CAWSGGAGANVLTF | TGTGCCTGGAGTGGGGGCGCTGGGGCCAACGTCCTGACTTTC
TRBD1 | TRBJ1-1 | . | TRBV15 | CATSSWGQMNTEAFF | TGTGCCACCAGCAGCTGGGGACAGATGAACACTGAAGCTTTCTTT
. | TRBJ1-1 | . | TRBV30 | CAWSKNTEAFF | TGTGCCTGGAGTAAGAACACTGAAGCTTTCTTT
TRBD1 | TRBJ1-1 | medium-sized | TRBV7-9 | CASSRTGGNTEAFF | TGTGCCAGCAGCCGGACAGGGGGCAACACTGAAGCTTTCTTT
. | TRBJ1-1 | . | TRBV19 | CASSKAGRGTEAFF | TGTGCCAGTAGTAAAGCAGGACGGGGAACTGAAGCTTTCTTT